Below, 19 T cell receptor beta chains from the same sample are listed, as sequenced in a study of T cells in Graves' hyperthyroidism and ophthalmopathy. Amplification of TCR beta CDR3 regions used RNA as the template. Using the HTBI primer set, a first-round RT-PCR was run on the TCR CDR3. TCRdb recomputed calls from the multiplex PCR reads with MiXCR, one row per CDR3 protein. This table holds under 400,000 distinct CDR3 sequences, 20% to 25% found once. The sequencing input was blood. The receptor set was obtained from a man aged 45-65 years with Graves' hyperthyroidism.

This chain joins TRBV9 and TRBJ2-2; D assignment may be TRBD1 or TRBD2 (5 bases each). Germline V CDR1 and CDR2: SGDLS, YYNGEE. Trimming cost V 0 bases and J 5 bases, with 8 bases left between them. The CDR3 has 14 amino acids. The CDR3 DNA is TGTGCCAGCAGCGTAGAATGGGGGACCGGGGAGCTGTTTTTT. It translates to CASSVEWGTGELFF.

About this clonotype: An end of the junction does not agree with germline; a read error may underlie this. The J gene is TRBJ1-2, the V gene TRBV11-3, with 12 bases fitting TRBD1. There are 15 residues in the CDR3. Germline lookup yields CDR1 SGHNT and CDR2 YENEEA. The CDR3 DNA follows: TGTGCCAGCTGCTTGGAGGGACAGGGGGCAAGACGCTACACCTTC. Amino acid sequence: CASCLEGQGARRYTF.

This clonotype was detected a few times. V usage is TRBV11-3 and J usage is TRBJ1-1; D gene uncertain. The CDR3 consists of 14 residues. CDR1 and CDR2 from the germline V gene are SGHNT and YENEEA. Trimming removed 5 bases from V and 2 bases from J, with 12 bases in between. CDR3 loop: CASSGLQVNTEAFF. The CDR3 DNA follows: TGTGCCAGCAGCGGGTTGCAGGTCAACACTGAAGCTTTCTTT.

CDR3 bases: TGTGCCAGCAGCTTGGGAAGCCGAATGAACACTGAAGCTTTCTTT. Translating it yields CASSLGSRMNTEAFF. This chain links TRBV11-2 with TRBJ1-1; D gene uncertain. V gave up 3 bases and J gave up 0 bases, with 11 bases separating them. The CDR3 consists of 15 residues. The germline V gene encodes CDR1 SGHAT and CDR2 FQNNGV.

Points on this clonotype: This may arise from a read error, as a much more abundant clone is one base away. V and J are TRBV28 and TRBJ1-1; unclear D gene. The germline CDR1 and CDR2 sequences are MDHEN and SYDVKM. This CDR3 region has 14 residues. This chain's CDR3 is CASIPPGLETESFF. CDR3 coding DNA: TGTGCCAGCATCCCCCCCGGACTGGAGACTGAATCTTTCTTT.

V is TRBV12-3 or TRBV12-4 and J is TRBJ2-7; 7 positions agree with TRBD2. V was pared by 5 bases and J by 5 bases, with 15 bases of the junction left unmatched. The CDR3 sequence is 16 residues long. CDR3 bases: TGTGCCAGCAGTGGGCCCCTAGCGGCGGGAGCTAACGAGCAGTACTTC. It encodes CASSGPLAAGANEQYF.

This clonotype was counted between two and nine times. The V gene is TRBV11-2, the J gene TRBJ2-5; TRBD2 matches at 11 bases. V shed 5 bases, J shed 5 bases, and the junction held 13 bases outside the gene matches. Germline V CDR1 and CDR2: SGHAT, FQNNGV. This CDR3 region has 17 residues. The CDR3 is CASSALGSGRGEETQYF. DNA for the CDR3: TGTGCCAGCAGCGCCCTTGGTAGCGGGAGGGGCGAGGAGACCCAGTACTTC.

In DNA, the CDR3 is TGTGCCATCAGGGGACAGGGGGCAGGTTACGAGCAGTACTTC. Residues: CAIRGQGAGYEQYF. V is TRBV10-3 and J is TRBJ2-7, with 12 bases identical to TRBD1. J gave up 4 bases and V 6 bases, and 4 bases lay outside the gene matches. The CDR3 has 14 amino acids. Germline-derived CDR1 and CDR2 are ENHRY and SYGVKD.

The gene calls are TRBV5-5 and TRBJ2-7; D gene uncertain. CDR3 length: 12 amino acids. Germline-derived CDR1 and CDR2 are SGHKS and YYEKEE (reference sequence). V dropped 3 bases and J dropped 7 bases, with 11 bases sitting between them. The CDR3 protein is CASSSPLGEQYF. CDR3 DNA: TGTGCCAGCAGCTCCCCCCTCGGGGAGCAGTACTTC.

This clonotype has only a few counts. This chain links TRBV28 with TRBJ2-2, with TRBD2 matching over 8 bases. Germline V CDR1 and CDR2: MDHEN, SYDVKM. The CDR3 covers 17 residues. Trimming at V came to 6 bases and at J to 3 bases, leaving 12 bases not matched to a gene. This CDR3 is CASSLVASGRYTGELFF. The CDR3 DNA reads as TGTGCCAGCAGCTTGGTGGCTAGCGGGCGTTACACCGGGGAGCTGTTTTTT.

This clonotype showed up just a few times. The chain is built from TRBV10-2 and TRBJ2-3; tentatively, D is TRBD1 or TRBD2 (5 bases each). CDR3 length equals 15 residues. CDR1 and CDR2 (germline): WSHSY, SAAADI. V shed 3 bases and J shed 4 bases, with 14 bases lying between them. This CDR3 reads CASSEWGSQSDTQYF. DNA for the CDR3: TGCGCCAGCAGTGAATGGGGGAGTCAATCAGATACGCAGTATTTT.

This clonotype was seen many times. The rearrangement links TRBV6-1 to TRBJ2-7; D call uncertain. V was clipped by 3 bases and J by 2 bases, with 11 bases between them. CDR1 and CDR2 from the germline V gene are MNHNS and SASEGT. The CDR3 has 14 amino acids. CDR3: CASSESANAYEQYF. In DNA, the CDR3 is TGTGCCAGCAGTGAGTCAGCGAATGCCTACGAGCAGTACTTC.

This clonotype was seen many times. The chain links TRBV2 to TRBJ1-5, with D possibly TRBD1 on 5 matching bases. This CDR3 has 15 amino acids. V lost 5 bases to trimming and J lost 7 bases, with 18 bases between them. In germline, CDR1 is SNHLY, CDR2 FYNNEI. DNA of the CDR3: TGTGCCAGCAGTTTGGGACGCAGCCGCGGGCAGCCCCAGCATTTT. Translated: CASSLGRSRGQPQHF. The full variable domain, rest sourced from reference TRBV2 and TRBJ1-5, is EPEVTQTPSHQVTQMGQEVILRCVPISNHLYFYWYRQILGQKVEFLVSFYNNEISEKSEIFDDQFSVERPDGSNFTLKIRSTKLEDSAMYFCASSLGRSRGQPQHFGDGTRLSIL.

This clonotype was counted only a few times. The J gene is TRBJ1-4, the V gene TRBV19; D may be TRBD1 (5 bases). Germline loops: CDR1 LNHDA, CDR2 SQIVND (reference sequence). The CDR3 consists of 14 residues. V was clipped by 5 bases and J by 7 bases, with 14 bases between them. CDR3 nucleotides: TGTGCCAGTAGTCTGGGGGGAATCGGTGAAAAACTGTTTTTT. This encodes CASSLGGIGEKLFF.

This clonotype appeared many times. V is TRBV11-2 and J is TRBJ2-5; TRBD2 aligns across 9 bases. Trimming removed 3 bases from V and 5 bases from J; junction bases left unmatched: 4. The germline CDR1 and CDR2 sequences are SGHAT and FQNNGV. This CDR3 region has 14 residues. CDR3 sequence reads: CASSLSTSGETQYF. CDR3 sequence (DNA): TGTGCCAGCAGCTTGAGTACTAGCGGGGAGACCCAGTACTTC.

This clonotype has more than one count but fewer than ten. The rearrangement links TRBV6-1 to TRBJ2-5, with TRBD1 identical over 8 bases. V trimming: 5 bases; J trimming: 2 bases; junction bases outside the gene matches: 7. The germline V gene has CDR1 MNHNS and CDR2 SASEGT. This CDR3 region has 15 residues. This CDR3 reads CASSTGTGQQETQYF. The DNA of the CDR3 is TGTGCCAGCAGTACAGGGACAGGTCAGCAAGAGACCCAGTACTTC.

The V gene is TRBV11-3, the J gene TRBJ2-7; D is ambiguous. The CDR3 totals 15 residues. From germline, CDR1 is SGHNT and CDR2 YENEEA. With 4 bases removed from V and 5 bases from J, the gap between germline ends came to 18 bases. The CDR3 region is CASSCYGWACDEQYF. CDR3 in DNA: TGTGCCAGCAGCTGCTACGGCTGGGCGTGCGACGAGCAGTACTTC.

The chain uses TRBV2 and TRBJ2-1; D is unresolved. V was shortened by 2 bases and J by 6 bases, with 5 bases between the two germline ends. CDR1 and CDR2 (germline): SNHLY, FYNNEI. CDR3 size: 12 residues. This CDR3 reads CASSEYRNEQFF. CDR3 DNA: TGTGCCAGCAGTGAATACCGCAATGAGCAGTTCTTC.

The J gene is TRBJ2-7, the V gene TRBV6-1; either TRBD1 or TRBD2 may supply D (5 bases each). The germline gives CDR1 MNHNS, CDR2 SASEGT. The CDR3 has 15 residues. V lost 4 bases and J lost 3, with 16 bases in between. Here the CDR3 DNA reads TGTGCCAGCAGTGCCCCGGGGCCCGCACACTACGAGCAGTACTTC. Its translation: CASSAPGPAHYEQYF.